This TCR beta chain emerged from a study of cytomegalovirus exposure and HLA in healthy donors. Study observations and caveats: The listing of 150 or so TCR beta chains classed them as cytomegalovirus-associated. With further analysis later on, most CMV-associated TCR beta chains appeared HLA-restricted. Sequencing probably produced one cluster of sequence variants that were highly shared. The availability of immune exposure information extended only to CMV serostatus.

A remark on this clone: Its cognate antigen is unknown.

Germline V gives CDR1 MGHRA, CDR2 YSYEKL. The CDR3 is made up of 17 amino acids. V lost 3 bases and J lost 11; bases outside the gene matches: 16. The study ran its PCR with 60 Vbeta and 13 Jbeta primers. Sequencing used immunoSEQ multiplex PCR; TCRdb keeps in-frame clones, though not all of them. The sample has about 150,000 clones; about three quarters are singletons. This clonotype was obtained from a young woman in good health and CMV-seronegative. The chain combines TRBV4-1 with TRBJ1-1; 12 bases fit TRBD1. Specimen: PBMCs. CDR3 protein: CASSQPGTGGAGGWAFF. The CDR3 nucleotides are TGCGCCAGCAGCCAGCCCGGGACAGGGGGCGCGGGGGGGTGGGCTTTCTTT.